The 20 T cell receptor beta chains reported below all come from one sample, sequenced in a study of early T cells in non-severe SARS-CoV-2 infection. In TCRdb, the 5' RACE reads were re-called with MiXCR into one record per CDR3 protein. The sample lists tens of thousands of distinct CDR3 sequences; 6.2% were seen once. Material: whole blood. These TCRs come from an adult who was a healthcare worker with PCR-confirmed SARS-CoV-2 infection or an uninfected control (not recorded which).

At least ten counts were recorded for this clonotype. The CDR3 protein is CASSLAFGTGFTEAFF. The CDR3 DNA is TGTGCCAGCAGCTTGGCTTTCGGGACAGGGTTTACTGAAGCTTTCTTT. The V call is TRBV11-3, the J call TRBJ1-1, with 9 bases aligning to TRBD1. Germline trimming cut 3 bases from V and 5 bases from J; bases unmatched to any gene: 10. The germline V gene has CDR1 SGHNT and CDR2 YENEEA. This CDR3 has 16 residues. Based on the CDR3 plus reference TRBV11-3 and TRBJ1-1, the full variable domain is EAGVVQSPRYKIIEKKQPVAFWCNPISGHNTLYWYLQNLGQGPELLIRYENEEAVDDSQLPKDRFSAERLKGVDSTLKIQPAELGDSAVYLCASSLAFGTGFTEAFFGQGTRLTVV.

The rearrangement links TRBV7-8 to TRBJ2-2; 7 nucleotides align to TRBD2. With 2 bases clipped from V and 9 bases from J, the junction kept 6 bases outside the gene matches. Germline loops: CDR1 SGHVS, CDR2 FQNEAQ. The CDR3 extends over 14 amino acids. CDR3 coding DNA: TGTGCCAGCAGCTTACAGCGGGGAATGAGGGAGCTGTTTTTT. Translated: CASSLQRGMRELFF.

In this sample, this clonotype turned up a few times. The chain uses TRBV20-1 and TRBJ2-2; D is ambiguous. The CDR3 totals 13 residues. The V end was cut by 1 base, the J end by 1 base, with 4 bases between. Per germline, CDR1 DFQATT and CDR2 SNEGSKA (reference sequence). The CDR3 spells CSARVGNTGELFF. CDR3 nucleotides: TGCAGTGCTAGAGTGGGGAACACCGGGGAGCTGTTTTTT.

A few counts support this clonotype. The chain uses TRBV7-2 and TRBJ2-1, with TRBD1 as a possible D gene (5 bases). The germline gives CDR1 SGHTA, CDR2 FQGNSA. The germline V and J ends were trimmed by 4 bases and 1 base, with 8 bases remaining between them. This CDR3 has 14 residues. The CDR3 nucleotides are TGTGCCAGCAGCTCAGGGTCGTCCTACAATGAGCAGTTCTTC. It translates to CASSSGSSYNEQFF.

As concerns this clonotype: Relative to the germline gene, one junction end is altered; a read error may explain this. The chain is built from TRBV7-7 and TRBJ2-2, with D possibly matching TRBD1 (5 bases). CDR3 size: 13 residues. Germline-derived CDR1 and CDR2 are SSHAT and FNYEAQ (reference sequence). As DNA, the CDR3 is TGTGCTAGCAGCCTGACAGTCACCGGGGAGCTGTTTTTT. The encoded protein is CASSLTVTGELFF.

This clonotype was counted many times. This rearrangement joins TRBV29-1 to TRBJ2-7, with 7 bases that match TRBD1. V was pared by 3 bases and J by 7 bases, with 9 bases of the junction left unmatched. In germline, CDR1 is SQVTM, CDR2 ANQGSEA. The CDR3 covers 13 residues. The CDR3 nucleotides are TGCAGCGTTGAGGGGGACAGCACCATTGAGCAGTACTTC. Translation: CSVEGDSTIEQYF.

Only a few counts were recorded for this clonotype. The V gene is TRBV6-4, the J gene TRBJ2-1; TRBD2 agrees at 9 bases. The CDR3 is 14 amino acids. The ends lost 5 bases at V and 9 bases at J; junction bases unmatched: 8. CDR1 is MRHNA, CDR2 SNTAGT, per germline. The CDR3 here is CASSPSGGLSEQFF. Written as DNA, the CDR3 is TGTGCCAGCAGTCCCAGCGGGGGGCTTAGTGAGCAGTTCTTC.

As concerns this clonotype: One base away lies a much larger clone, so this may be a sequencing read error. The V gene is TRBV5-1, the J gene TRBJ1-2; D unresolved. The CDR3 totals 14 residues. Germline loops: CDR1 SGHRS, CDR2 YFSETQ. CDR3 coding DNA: TGCGCCAGCAGCTTTACGGGCTGGGGTGATGGCCACACCTTC. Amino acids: CASSFTGWGDGHTF.

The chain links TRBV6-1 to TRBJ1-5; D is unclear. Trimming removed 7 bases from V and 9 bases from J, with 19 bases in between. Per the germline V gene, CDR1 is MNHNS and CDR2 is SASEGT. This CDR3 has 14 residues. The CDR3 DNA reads TGTGCCAGCACGATAGGCGGGTCCCAATGGCCCCAGCATTTT. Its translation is CASTIGGSQWPQHF.

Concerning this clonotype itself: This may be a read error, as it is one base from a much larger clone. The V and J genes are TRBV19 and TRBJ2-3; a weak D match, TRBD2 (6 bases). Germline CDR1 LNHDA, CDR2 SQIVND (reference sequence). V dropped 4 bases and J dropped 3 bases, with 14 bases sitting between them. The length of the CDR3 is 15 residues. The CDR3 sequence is CASSTIERVTDTQYF. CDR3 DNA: TGTGCCAGTAGTACCATCGAGCGGGTGACAGATACGCAGTATTTT.

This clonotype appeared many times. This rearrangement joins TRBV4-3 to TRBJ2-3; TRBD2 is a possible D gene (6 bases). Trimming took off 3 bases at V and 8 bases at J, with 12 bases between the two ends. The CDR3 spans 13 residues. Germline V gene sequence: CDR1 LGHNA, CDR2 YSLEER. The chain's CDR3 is CASSQGRDGTQYF. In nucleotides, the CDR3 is TGCGCCAGCAGCCAGGGGCGGGACGGTACGCAGTATTTT.

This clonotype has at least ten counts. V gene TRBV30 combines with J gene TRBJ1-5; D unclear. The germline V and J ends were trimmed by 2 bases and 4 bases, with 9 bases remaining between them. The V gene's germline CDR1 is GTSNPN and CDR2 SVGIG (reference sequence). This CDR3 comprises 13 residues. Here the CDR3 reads CAWSKAGNQPQHF. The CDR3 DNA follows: TGTGCCTGGAGTAAGGCGGGAAATCAGCCCCAGCATTTT.

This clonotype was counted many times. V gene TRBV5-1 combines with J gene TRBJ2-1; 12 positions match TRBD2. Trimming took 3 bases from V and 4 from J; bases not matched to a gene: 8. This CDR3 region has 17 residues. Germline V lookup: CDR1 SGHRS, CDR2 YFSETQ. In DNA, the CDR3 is TGCGCCAGCAGCTCGGGCCCCCTAGCGGGGGGGTACAATGAGCAGTTCTTC. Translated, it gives CASSSGPLAGGYNEQFF.

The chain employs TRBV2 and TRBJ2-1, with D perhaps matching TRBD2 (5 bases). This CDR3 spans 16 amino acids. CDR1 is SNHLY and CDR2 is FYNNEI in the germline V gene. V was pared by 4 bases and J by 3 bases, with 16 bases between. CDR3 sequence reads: CASSAVRGANYNEQFF. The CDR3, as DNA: TGTGCCAGCAGTGCCGTCCGGGGAGCCAACTACAATGAGCAGTTCTTC.

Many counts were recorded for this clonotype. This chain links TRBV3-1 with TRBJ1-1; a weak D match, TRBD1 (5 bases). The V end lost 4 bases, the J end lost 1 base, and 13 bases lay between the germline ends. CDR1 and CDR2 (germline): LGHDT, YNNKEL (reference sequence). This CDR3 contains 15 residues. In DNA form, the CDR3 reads TGTGCCAGCAGCCTCGCGGGGGAGGCGAACACTGAAGCTTTCTTT. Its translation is CASSLAGEANTEAFF.

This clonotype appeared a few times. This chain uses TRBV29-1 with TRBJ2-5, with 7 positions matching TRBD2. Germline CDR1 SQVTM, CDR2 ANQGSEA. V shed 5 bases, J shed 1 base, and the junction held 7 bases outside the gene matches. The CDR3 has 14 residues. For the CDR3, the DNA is TGCAGCGTTTACGGTGCGGGGGTCCAAGAGACCCAGTACTTC. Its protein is CSVYGAGVQETQYF.

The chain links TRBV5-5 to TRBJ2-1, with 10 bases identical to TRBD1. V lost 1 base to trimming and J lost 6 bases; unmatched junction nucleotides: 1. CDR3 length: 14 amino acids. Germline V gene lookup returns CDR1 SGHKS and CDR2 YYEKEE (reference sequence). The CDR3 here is CASSLRDRGNEQFF. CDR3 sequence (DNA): TGTGCCAGCAGCTTGAGGGACAGGGGCAATGAGCAGTTCTTC.

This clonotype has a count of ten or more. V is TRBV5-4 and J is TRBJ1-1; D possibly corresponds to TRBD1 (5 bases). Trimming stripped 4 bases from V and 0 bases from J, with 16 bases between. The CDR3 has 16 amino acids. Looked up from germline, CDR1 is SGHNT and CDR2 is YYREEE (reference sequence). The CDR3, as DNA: TGTGCCAGCAGCAGGGACCGCAGATTCATGAACACTGAAGCTTTCTTT. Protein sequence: CASSRDRRFMNTEAFF.

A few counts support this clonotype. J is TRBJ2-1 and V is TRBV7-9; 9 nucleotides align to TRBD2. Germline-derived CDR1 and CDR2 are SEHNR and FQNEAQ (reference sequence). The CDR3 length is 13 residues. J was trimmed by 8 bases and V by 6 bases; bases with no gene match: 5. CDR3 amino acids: CASSLTSGDEQFF. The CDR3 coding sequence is TGTGCCAGCAGTCTGACTAGCGGTGATGAGCAGTTCTTC. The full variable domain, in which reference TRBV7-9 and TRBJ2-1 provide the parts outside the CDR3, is DTGVSQNPRHKITKRGQNVTFRCDPISEHNRLYWYRQTLGQGPEFLTYFQNEAQLEKSRLLSDRFSAERPKGSFSTLEIQRTEQGDSAMYLCASSLTSGDEQFFGPGTRLTVL.

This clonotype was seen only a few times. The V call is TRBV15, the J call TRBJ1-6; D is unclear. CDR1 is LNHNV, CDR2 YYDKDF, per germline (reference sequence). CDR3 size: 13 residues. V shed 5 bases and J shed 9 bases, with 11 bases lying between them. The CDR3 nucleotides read TGTGCCACCAGCGGAAGAACTATTTCACCCCTCCACTTT. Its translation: CATSGRTISPLHF. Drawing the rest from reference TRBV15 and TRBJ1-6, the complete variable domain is DAMVIQNPRYQVTQFGKPVTLSCSQTLNHNVMYWYQQKSSQAPKLLFHYYDKDFNNEADTPDNFQSRRPNTSFCFLDIRSPGLGDTAMYLCATSGRTISPLHFGNGTRLTVT.